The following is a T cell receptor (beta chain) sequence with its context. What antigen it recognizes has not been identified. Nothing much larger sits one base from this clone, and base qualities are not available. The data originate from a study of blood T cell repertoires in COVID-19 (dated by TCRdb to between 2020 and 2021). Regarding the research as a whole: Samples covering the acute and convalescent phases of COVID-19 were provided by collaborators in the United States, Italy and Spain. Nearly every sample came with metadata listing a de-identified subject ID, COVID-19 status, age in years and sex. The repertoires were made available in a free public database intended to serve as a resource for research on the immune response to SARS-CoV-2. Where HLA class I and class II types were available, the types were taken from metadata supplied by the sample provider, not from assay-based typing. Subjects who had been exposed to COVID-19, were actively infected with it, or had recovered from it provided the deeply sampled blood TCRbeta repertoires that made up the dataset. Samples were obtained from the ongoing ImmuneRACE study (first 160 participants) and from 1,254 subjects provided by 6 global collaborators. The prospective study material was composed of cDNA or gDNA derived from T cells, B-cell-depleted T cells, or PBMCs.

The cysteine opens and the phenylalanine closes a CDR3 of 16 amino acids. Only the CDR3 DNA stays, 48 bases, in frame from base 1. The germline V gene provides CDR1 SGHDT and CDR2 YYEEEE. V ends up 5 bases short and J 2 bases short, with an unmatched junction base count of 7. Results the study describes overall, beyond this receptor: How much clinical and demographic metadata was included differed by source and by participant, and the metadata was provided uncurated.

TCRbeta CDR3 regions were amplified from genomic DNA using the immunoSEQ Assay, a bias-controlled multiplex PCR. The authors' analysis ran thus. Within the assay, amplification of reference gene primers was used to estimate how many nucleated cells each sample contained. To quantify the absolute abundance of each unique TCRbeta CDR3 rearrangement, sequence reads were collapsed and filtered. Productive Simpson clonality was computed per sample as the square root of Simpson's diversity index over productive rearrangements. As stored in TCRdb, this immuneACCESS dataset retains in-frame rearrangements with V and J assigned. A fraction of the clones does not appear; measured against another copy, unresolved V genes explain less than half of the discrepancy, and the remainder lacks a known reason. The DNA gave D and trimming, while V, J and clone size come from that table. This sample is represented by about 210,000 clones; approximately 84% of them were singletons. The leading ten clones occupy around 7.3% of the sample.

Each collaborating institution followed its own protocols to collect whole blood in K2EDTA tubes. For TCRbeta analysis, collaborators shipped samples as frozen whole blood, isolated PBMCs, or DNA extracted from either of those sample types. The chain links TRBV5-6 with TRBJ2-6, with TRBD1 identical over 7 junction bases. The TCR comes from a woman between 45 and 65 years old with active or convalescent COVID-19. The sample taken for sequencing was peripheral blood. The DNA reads TGTGCCAGCAGGGTGGTCGGGACAGCTGGGGCCAACGTCCTGACTTTC. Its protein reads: CASRVVGTAGANVLTF. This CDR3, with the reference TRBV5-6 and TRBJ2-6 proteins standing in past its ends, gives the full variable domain DAGVTQSPTHLIKTRGQQVTLRCSPKSGHDTVSWYQQALGQGPQFIFQYYEEEERQRGNFPDRFSGHQFPNYSSELNVNALLLGDSALYLCASRVVGTAGANVLTFGAGSRLTVL.